One sample yielded the 22 T cell receptor beta chains listed below, sequenced in a study of human T cells and chemical hapten exposure. TCRdb re-called the RACE reads with MiXCR, one entry per CDR3 protein. The table lists around 380,000 distinct CDR3 sequences, approximately 5% of them singletons. Regarding time point: patch test 1, 2 weeks after DPC sensitization. Treatment in this sample: therapeutic diphenylcyclopropenone sensitization with weekly scalp DPC. The specimen comprised whole blood, sampled in connection with sensitization to the hapten diphenylcyclopropenone (DPC). The receptors were gathered from a woman aged 45 to 65 with alopecia areata. Some clones in this sample may be carry-over from other donors' samples.

The rearrangement joins TRBV19 to TRBJ1-5; D is unresolved. TRBJ2-3 explains the end of the DNA better; the J call may be wrong. The CDR3 contains 12 residues. The germline gives CDR1 LNHDA, CDR2 SQIVND (reference sequence). For the CDR3, the DNA is TGTGCCAGTAGTATCCCCTTTAGGCCCCAGTATTTT. Translated, it gives CASSIPFRPQYF.

The CDR3 reads CAWSVLMGGEQYF. The CDR3 bases are TGTGCCTGGAGTGTATTGATGGGGGGCGAGCAGTACTTC. The V and J genes are TRBV30 and TRBJ2-7; a possible D gene is TRBD2 (6 bases). V lost 0 bases and J lost 6, with 12 bases in between. The CDR3 sequence is 13 residues long. The germline gives CDR1 GTSNPN, CDR2 SVGIG (reference sequence).

In its sample, this clonotype was seen many times. The J gene is TRBJ1-1, the V gene TRBV6-5, with a tentative D call TRBD1 (6 bases). The germline V gene encodes CDR1 MNHEY and CDR2 SVGAGI. This CDR3 has 15 residues. V lost 2 bases and J lost 2, with 12 bases in between. The CDR3 coding sequence is TGTGCCAGCAGTTACCAGGCAGGGGTTAACACTGAAGCTTTCTTT. Amino acid sequence: CASSYQAGVNTEAFF.

This clonotype has a handful of counts. The chain recombines TRBV14 with TRBJ2-5, with unresolved D. Trimming removed 0 bases from V and 4 bases from J, with 9 bases in between. The CDR3 runs to 14 residues. CDR1 is SGHDN and CDR2 is FVKESK in the germline V gene. The CDR3 reads CASSQDVPPETQYF. CDR3 DNA: TGTGCCAGCAGCCAAGATGTTCCCCCAGAGACCCAGTACTTC.

This clonotype was observed at least ten times. The rearrangement links TRBV4-3 to TRBJ2-3; D is unresolved. This CDR3 is 16 amino acids long. Germline loops: CDR1 LGHNA, CDR2 YSLEER. V lost 0 bases and J lost 3, with 13 bases in between. The CDR3 DNA is TGCGCCAGCAGCCAAGATCGTCTGGGATGGACAGATACGCAGTATTTT. Protein: CASSQDRLGWTDTQYF.

Of note for this clonotype: A much larger clone sits a single nucleotide away, making a read error possible. The chain uses TRBV21-1 and TRBJ1-2. TRBV21-1 is termed a pseudogene. The CDR3 runs to 15 residues. The CDR3 DNA reads as TGTGCCAGCCAAAGGAGGGGAGCGTCCGACTATGGCTACACCTTC. Translated: CASQRRGASDYGYTF.

This clonotype was counted ten times or more. This rearrangement joins TRBV6-5 to TRBJ2-2; 15 nucleotides align to TRBD2. V shed 2 bases, J shed 3 bases, and the junction held 7 bases outside the gene matches. The CDR3 is made up of 19 amino acids. CDR1 MNHEY and CDR2 SVGAGI come from the germline V gene. CDR3 sequence reads: CASSYGSGLAGGHTGELFF. CDR3 nucleotide sequence: TGTGCCAGCAGTTACGGGTCGGGACTAGCGGGAGGTCACACCGGGGAGCTGTTTTTT.

This clonotype showed up many times. For the CDR3, the DNA is TGTGCCAGCAGCTTAACAGGGGCCGGGGCCAACGTCCTGACTTTC. This codes for CASSLTGAGANVLTF. The chain uses TRBV11-2 and TRBJ2-6, with TRBD1 matching 7 bases. CDR1 is SGHAT, CDR2 FQNNGV, per germline. V shed 2 bases, J shed 4 bases, and the junction held 2 bases outside the gene matches. The CDR3 loop spans 15 amino acids.

Ten or more counts support this clonotype. The gene calls are TRBV5-1 and TRBJ1-5; D unresolved. This CDR3 is built from 15 residues. CDR1 SGHRS and CDR2 YFSETQ come from the germline V gene. Trimming left V 0 bases short and J 4 bases short, with 11 bases between. This CDR3 is CASSLEGQPNQPQHF. DNA of the CDR3: TGCGCCAGCAGCTTGGAGGGTCAGCCGAATCAGCCCCAGCATTTT.

The V and J genes are TRBV12-5 and TRBJ2-3, with D unclear. Trimming left V 3 bases short and J 5 bases short, with 3 bases between. This CDR3 region has 11 residues. Germline CDR1 LGHNT, CDR2 FRNRAP. CDR3 loop: CASGFVDTQYF. CDR3 DNA sequence: TGTGCTAGTGGTTTCGTAGATACGCAGTATTTT.

In its sample, this clonotype was seen many times. The DNA of the CDR3 is TGTGCCAGCAGTTTTTGGGCTTATGAAGCTTTCTTT. Translation gives CASSFWAYEAFF. The chain carries TRBV28 and TRBJ1-1; D not certain. The CDR3 covers 12 residues. Germline V CDR1 and CDR2: MDHEN, SYDVKM. The V and J ends lost 3 bases and 7 bases respectively, with 9 bases between them.

The V gene is TRBV11-2, the J gene TRBJ1-3, with a weak D call TRBD1 (5 bases). The CDR3 is 16 residues long. Germline CDR1 reads SGHAT; CDR2 reads FQNNGV. Trimming took 5 bases from V and 0 from J, leaving 14 bases between them. CDR3 protein: CASSRLQASSGNTIYF. The CDR3 DNA is TGTGCCAGCAGCCGCCTACAGGCTTCCTCTGGAAACACCATATATTTT.

This clonotype was observed a few times. This sequence joins TRBV27 and TRBJ2-7, with D uncertain. V lost 6 bases, J lost 2 bases, and 8 bases lay in between. The CDR3 contains 12 residues. Germline V gene data show CDR1 as MNHEY and CDR2 as SMNVEV (reference sequence). The CDR3 DNA follows: TGTGCCAGCAGCAAGGGAACCTACGAGCAGTACTTC. Translating it yields CASSKGTYEQYF.

This clonotype was recorded at least ten times. The V call is TRBV6-5, the J call TRBJ2-1, with 13 nucleotides matching TRBD2. This CDR3 comprises 19 residues. Per the germline V gene, CDR1 is MNHEY and CDR2 is SVGAGI. With V trimmed by 4 bases and J by 3 bases, 12 bases remained unmatched. CDR3 loop: CASSSPGLAGIGSYNEQFF. The DNA of the CDR3 is TGTGCCAGCAGTTCTCCGGGACTAGCGGGAATAGGAAGCTACAATGAGCAGTTCTTC.

This clonotype showed up just a few times. The chain links TRBV29-1 to TRBJ2-7, with unresolved D. The CDR3 contains 13 residues. Germline values: CDR1 SQVTM, CDR2 ANQGSEA. Trimming cost V 7 bases and J 2 bases, with 15 bases left between them. For the CDR3, the DNA is TGCAGCGCCACAAAGGTCGACCCCTACGAGCAGTACTTC. Its translation: CSATKVDPYEQYF.

This clonotype was detected ten times or more. This rearrangement joins TRBV29-1 to TRBJ2-7, with D uncertain. The V end was cut by 3 bases, the J end by 2 bases, with 17 bases between. There are 15 residues in the CDR3. From germline, CDR1 is SQVTM and CDR2 ANQGSEA. The CDR3 loop reads CSVEGFGNIPYEQYF. In DNA form, the CDR3 reads TGCAGCGTTGAGGGCTTCGGAAACATCCCCTACGAGCAGTACTTC.

This clonotype has just a few counts. V usage is TRBV12-3 or TRBV12-4 and J usage is TRBJ1-2, with 9 bases aligning to TRBD1. This CDR3 has 15 amino acids. V dropped 4 bases and J dropped 0; count of bases not matched to a gene: 3. The CDR3 region is CASSSTGGPNYGYTF. The CDR3, as DNA: TGTGCCAGCAGTTCCACAGGGGGCCCTAACTATGGCTACACCTTC.

Many counts were recorded for this clonotype. DNA for the CDR3: TGTGCCAGTCAACCATGGAACAGGGGGCGTTTTGGCTACACCTTC. Translating gives CASQPWNRGRFGYTF. The chain carries TRBV5-6 and TRBJ1-2; 9 positions match TRBD1. The CDR3 is 15 residues long. From germline, CDR1 is SGHDT and CDR2 YYEEEE. Losses at the gene ends were 8 bases for V and 7 bases for J; bases not matched to a gene: 15.

This clonotype has ten or more counts. This rearrangement joins TRBV6-6 to TRBJ1-5; 7 nucleotides align to TRBD1. In germline, CDR1 is MNHNY, CDR2 SVGAGI (reference sequence). The CDR3 runs 15 residues. Losses at the gene ends were 6 bases for V and 0 bases for J; bases not matched to a gene: 5. This chain's CDR3 is CASRRDSYSNQPQHF. CDR3 bases: TGTGCCAGCAGGCGGGACAGTTATAGCAATCAGCCCCAGCATTTT.

The V and J genes are TRBV3-1 and TRBJ1-1, with 11 bases matching TRBD1. Looked up from germline, CDR1 is LGHDT and CDR2 is YNNKEL (reference sequence). CDR3 length: 16 amino acids. J gave up 6 bases and V 7 bases, and 13 bases lay outside the gene matches. In nucleotides, the CDR3 is TGTGCCAGCAATTGGGCGTCCGGGACAGGGGGGTCTGAAGCTTTCTTT. Its translation: CASNWASGTGGSEAFF.

V usage is TRBV28 and J usage is TRBJ1-1, with D uncertain. V gave up 10 bases and J gave up 5 bases, with 20 bases separating them. CDR1 MDHEN and CDR2 SYDVKM come from the germline V gene. This CDR3 is 14 amino acids long. The CDR3 protein is CATRERMRGTEAFF. For the CDR3, the DNA is TGTGCCACCAGAGAACGAATGAGAGGAACTGAAGCTTTCTTT.

This clonotype was recorded at least ten times. V and J are TRBV6-6 and TRBJ1-1, with D maybe TRBD1 (5 bases). Germline V gives CDR1 MNHNY, CDR2 SVGAGI (reference sequence). Trimming cost V 8 bases and J 2 bases, with 15 bases left between them. CDR3 size: 14 residues. The CDR3 nucleotides are TGTGCCAGCGGGGACTCCCCCATCAACACTGAAGCTTTCTTT. Residues: CASGDSPINTEAFF.